One sample yielded the 24 T cell receptor beta chains listed below, sequenced in a study of shared clonotypes between healthy human individuals. The data were produced by immunoSEQ multiplex PCR, yet TCRdb's version contains in-frame clones alone and is incomplete. The table has about 2.4 million clones, approximately 94% seen once; the top ten hold approximately 0.37%. Specimen: naive CD4+ T cells from PBMCs. Subset here: CD45RA+ positively selected. All receptors derive from a man between 18 and 29 years old in good health. Some clones in this sample may be carry-over from other donors' samples.

This chain links TRBV2 with TRBJ1-3, with 7 bases identical to TRBD1. Germline assignment: CDR1 SNHLY and CDR2 FYNNEI. V was clipped by 6 bases and J by 3 bases; unmatched bases: 11. This CDR3 region has 16 residues. CDR3 residues: CASRERAGGGGNTIYF. Written as DNA, the CDR3 is TGTGCCAGCAGGGAACGGGCAGGGGGAGGTGGAAACACCATATATTTT. The entire variable domain, with the rest obtained from reference TRBV2 and TRBJ1-3, is as follows: EPEVTQTPSHQVTQMGQEVILRCVPISNHLYFYWYRQILGQKVEFLVSFYNNEISEKSEIFDDQFSVERPDGSNFTLKIRSTKLEDSAMYFCASRERAGGGGNTIYFGEGSWLTVV.

The chain uses TRBV29-1 and TRBJ2-2; TRBD1 matches 8 bases. Trimming cost V 7 bases and J 5 bases; bases outside gene matches: 6. CDR1 is SQVTM and CDR2 is ANQGSEA in the germline V gene. CDR3 length: 13 residues. CDR3: CSGKQGETGELFF. The DNA for the CDR3 is TGCAGCGGGAAACAGGGGGAAACCGGGGAGCTGTTTTTT.

This clone was counted once. The chain carries TRBV19 and TRBJ1-1, with TRBD1 identical over 9 bases. Per the germline V gene, CDR1 is LNHDA and CDR2 is SQIVND (reference sequence). V lost 6 bases and J lost 0; bases outside the gene matches: 11. The CDR3 covers 17 residues. CDR3 nucleotide sequence: TGTGCCAGTAGCCAACAGGGGGCGTCGAATATGAACACTGAAGCTTTCTTT. Its protein product is CASSQQGASNMNTEAFF.

The chain carries TRBV7-3 and TRBJ2-2, with D perhaps TRBD2 (5 bases). CDR3 length equals 15 residues. The germline CDR1 and CDR2 sequences are SGHTA and FQGTGA. Trimming shortened V by 1 base and J by 4 bases, and 10 bases separated the two germline ends. The CDR3 nucleotides read TGTGCCAGCAGCTTAAACAGACGGGGCACCGGGGAGCTGTTTTTT. Translating it yields CASSLNRRGTGELFF.

V is TRBV27 and J is TRBJ1-3; D ambiguous. The V and J ends lost 1 base and 2 bases respectively, with 3 bases between them. This CDR3 comprises 13 residues. Germline values: CDR1 MNHEY, CDR2 SMNVEV (reference sequence). CDR3 protein: CASSLLAGNTIYF. The DNA for the CDR3 is TGTGCCAGCAGTTTATTAGCTGGAAACACCATATATTTT.

The CDR3 here is CASSLGVGRVQETQYF. The CDR3, as DNA: TGTGCCAGCAGCCTCGGAGTGGGCCGGGTACAAGAGACCCAGTACTTC. The chain has TRBV7-3 and TRBJ2-5, with D unresolved. CDR3 length: 16 residues. Germline CDR1 reads SGHTA; CDR2 reads FQGTGA. Trimming stripped 5 bases from V and 2 bases from J, with 18 bases between.

This chain joins TRBV28 and TRBJ1-3; D not resolved. The CDR3 is 13 residues long. The germline CDR1 and CDR2 sequences are MDHEN and SYDVKM. The V gene lost 4 bases and the J gene lost 5 bases, with 9 bases spanning the gap. For the CDR3, the DNA is TGTGCCAGCAGTTCTCAGAAGAGAAACACCATATATTTT. As protein: CASSSQKRNTIYF.

This chain uses TRBV27 with TRBJ2-1; D perhaps matches TRBD2 (6 bases). V was clipped by 5 bases and J by 7 bases, with 15 bases between them. CDR3 length equals 14 residues. Germline CDR1 MNHEY, CDR2 SMNVEV (reference sequence). This chain's CDR3 is CASSSAGWGNEQFF. The CDR3 nucleotides read TGTGCCAGCAGTAGCGCGGGATGGGGAAATGAGCAGTTCTTC.

This rearrangement joins TRBV19 to TRBJ2-7; D is perhaps TRBD1 (6 bases). The CDR3 totals 15 residues. With 8 bases removed from V and 0 bases from J, the gap between germline ends came to 17 bases. Germline CDR1 is LNHDA and CDR2 is SQIVND (reference sequence). The CDR3 sequence: CASASDRSSSYEQYF. The CDR3 DNA reads TGTGCCAGTGCGTCGGACAGATCGAGCTCCTACGAGCAGTACTTC.

This clone has just one count. The rearrangement links TRBV28 to TRBJ2-1; either TRBD1 or TRBD2 may fit D (7 bases each). CDR1 MDHEN and CDR2 SYDVKM come from the germline V gene. CDR3 length: 17 residues. V lost 7 bases and J lost 4, with 23 bases in between. The chain's CDR3 is CASTQGGAGSPYNEQFF. The CDR3, as DNA: TGTGCCAGCACCCAGGGGGGGGCAGGGTCCCCTTACAATGAGCAGTTCTTC. The entire variable domain, with the rest obtained from reference TRBV28 and TRBJ2-1, is as follows: DVKVTQSSRYLVKRTGEKVFLECVQDMDHENMFWYRQDPGLGLRLIYFSYDVKMKEKGDIPEGYSVSREKKERFSLILESASTNQTSMYLCASTQGGAGSPYNEQFFGPGTRLTVL.

This chain links TRBV4-1 with TRBJ2-3; TRBD1 might be the D (7 bases). Germline CDR1 and CDR2: MGHRA and YSYEKL. This CDR3 contains 14 residues. The V and J ends lost 4 bases and 5 bases respectively, with 13 bases between them. Here the CDR3 reads CASSLSGDRDTQYF. DNA of the CDR3: TGCGCCAGCAGCCTATCGGGGGACAGAGATACGCAGTATTTT.

The V call is TRBV19, the J call TRBJ2-3; 7 nucleotides agree with TRBD2. Germline assignment: CDR1 LNHDA and CDR2 SQIVND (reference sequence). This CDR3 is 15 amino acids long. The ends lost 5 bases at V and 1 base at J; junction bases unmatched: 6. The CDR3: CASSPAGRRTDTQYF. The DNA of the CDR3 is TGTGCCAGTAGTCCGGCCGGGAGGCGCACAGATACGCAGTATTTT.

V usage is TRBV10-2 and J usage is TRBJ2-1; D possibly corresponds to TRBD1 (6 bases). CDR3 length: 15 residues. V lost 0 bases, J lost 6 bases, and 12 bases lay in between. Germline-derived CDR1 and CDR2 are WSHSY and SAAADI. The CDR3 here is CASSESRGTANEQFF. The CDR3 DNA reads TGCGCCAGCAGTGAGTCGAGGGGGACGGCCAATGAGCAGTTCTTC.

The V call is TRBV9, the J call TRBJ1-2, with D possibly being TRBD1 (5 bases). The CDR3 has 13 residues. Trimming took 5 bases from V and 6 from J, leaving 14 bases between them. Germline values: CDR1 SGDLS, CDR2 YYNGEE. The CDR3 region has the DNA TGTGCCAGCAGTGAGGGACGGTGGGATGGCTACACCTTC. Encoded protein: CASSEGRWDGYTF.

J is TRBJ1-1 and V is TRBV5-1, with TRBD1 matching over 7 bases. Germline CDR1 SGHRS, CDR2 YFSETQ. The CDR3 covers 12 residues. V lost 9 bases and J lost 6; bases outside the gene matches: 8. The DNA of the CDR3 is TGCGCCACCTCAGGGGGAGGCTCTGAAGCTTTCTTT. Translated: CATSGGGSEAFF.

The chain couples TRBV30 to TRBJ1-6; D not resolved. Germline CDR1 is GTSNPN and CDR2 is SVGIG (reference sequence). This CDR3 comprises 12 residues. Trimming removed 0 bases at V and 11 bases at J, with 8 bases between. The CDR3 here is CAWSVLRTPLHF. The CDR3 DNA reads TGTGCCTGGAGTGTACTTAGGACACCCCTCCACTTT.

The rearrangement uses TRBV28 and TRBJ2-1; TRBD1 or TRBD2 may be the D gene (5 bases each). Germline V lookup: CDR1 MDHEN, CDR2 SYDVKM. The CDR3 spans 15 residues. The V gene lost 5 bases and the J gene lost 7 bases, with 18 bases spanning the gap. The CDR3 coding sequence is TGTGCCAGCAGTGCACTTGGGCCCGAGGGGAATGAGCAGTTCTTC. Its protein product is CASSALGPEGNEQFF.

This rearrangement joins TRBV6-1 to TRBJ2-1, with TRBD1 identical over 7 bases. This CDR3 region has 15 residues. Per the germline V gene, CDR1 is MNHNS and CDR2 is SASEGT. Trimming cost V 6 bases and J 5 bases; bases outside gene matches: 10. The CDR3 here is CASSGWGQGDNEQFF. The CDR3 region has the DNA TGTGCCAGCAGCGGTTGGGGGCAGGGGGACAATGAGCAGTTCTTC.

The CDR3 bases are TGCGCCAGCAGCTTACAAACAGGGGGCGCGGGCGATGGCTACACCTTC. Encoded protein: CASSLQTGGAGDGYTF. The chain recombines TRBV5-1 with TRBJ1-2, with 9 bases lining up with TRBD1. V gave up 2 bases and J gave up 6 bases; unmatched junction bases: 11. The CDR3 has 16 amino acids. Per the germline V gene, CDR1 is SGHRS and CDR2 is YFSETQ.

The rearrangement joins TRBV11-2 to TRBJ2-7, with D perhaps TRBD1 (5 bases). CDR3 length: 16 amino acids. V was pared by 5 bases and J by 2 bases, with 19 bases between. Germline assignment: CDR1 SGHAT and CDR2 FQNNGV. The CDR3: CASSPLAGPGPYEQYF. Written as DNA, the CDR3 is TGTGCCAGCAGCCCCCTGGCAGGGCCGGGCCCCTACGAGCAGTACTTC. The variable domain in full, with the rest retrieved from reference TRBV11-2 and TRBJ2-7, is EAGVAQSPRYKIIEKRQSVAFWCNPISGHATLYWYQQILGQGPKLLIQFQNNGVVDDSQLPKDRFSAERLKGVDSTLKIQPAKLEDSAVYLCASSPLAGPGPYEQYFGPGTRLTVT.

The genes are TRBV18 and TRBJ2-5, with D possibly TRBD2 on 6 matching bases. Germline V gene data show CDR1 as KGHSH and CDR2 as LQKENI. Trimming removed 1 base from V and 4 bases from J, with 10 bases in between. The CDR3 contains 14 residues. The CDR3 spells CASSPQGGPETQYF. The CDR3 DNA follows: TGTGCCAGCTCACCACAAGGAGGGCCAGAGACCCAGTACTTC.

This clone was observed a handful of times. This chain joins TRBV7-9 and TRBJ1-1; D unclear. The ends were cut back, 5 bases at V and 6 bases at J, with 7 bases in the middle. This CDR3 is 11 amino acids long. Germline CDR1 is SEHNR and CDR2 is FQNEAQ (reference sequence). The CDR3 loop is CASSPNSEAFF. The CDR3 DNA reads as TGTGCCAGCAGCCCGAATTCTGAAGCTTTCTTT.

This chain joins TRBV7-2 and TRBJ2-3; D is ambiguous. The germline V gene encodes CDR1 SGHTA and CDR2 FQGNSA. This CDR3 has 15 amino acids. Trimming cost V 5 bases and J 6 bases, with 18 bases left between them. The CDR3 DNA follows: TGTGCCAGCAGCCCAAGGGCCCAGAGGTCGGATACGCAGTATTTT. Its protein product is CASSPRAQRSDTQYF.

The rearrangement uses TRBV29-1 and TRBJ2-4; 8 bases map to TRBD1. CDR1 is SQVTM, CDR2 ANQGSEA, per germline. CDR3 size: 12 residues. Here the CDR3 reads CAAGRQGHIQYF. The CDR3 DNA reads as TGCGCTGCTGGGCGACAGGGGCACATTCAGTACTTC.